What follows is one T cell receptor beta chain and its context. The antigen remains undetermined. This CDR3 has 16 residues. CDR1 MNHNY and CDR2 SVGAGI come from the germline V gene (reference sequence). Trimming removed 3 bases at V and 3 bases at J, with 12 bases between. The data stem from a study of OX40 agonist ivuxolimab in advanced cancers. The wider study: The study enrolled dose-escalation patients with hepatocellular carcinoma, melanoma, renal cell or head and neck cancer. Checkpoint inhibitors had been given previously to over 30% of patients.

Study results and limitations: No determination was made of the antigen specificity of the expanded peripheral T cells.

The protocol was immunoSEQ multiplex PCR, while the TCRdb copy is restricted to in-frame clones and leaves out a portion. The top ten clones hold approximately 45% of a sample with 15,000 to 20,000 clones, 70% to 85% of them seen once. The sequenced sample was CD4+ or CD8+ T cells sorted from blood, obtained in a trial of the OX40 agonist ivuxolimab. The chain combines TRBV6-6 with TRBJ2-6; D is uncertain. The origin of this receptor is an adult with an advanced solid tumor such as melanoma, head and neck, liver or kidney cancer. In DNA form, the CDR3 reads TGTGCCAGCAGTTATGCCGTTGAGGTTGGGGCCAACGTCCTGACTTTC. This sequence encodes CASSYAVEVGANVLTF.